A single sample gave rise to the 16 T cell receptor beta chains below, sequenced in a study of blood T cell repertoires in COVID-19. Using immunoSEQ multiplex PCR, the repertoire was profiled, and TCRdb retains in-frame clones only, with some absent. The table includes about 190,000 clones, 90% detected once. The sequencing sample was made of peripheral blood. The receptor source for this set is a man between 50 and 59 years old with acute or convalescent COVID-19.

The CDR3 sequence is CASSFRGRNTEAFF. The DNA of the CDR3 is TGTGCCAGCAGTTTCAGGGGGCGCAACACTGAAGCTTTCTTT. This chain links TRBV6-2 or TRBV6-3 with TRBJ1-1; 8 bases fit TRBD1. From germline, CDR1 is MNHEY and CDR2 SVGEGT. CDR3 size: 14 residues. V shed 4 bases and J 2 bases; nucleotides not matched to a gene: 3.

The chain couples TRBV6-5 to TRBJ2-2; D ambiguous. The germline V gene has CDR1 MNHEY and CDR2 SVGAGI. This CDR3 contains 14 residues. Trimming left V 6 bases short and J 4 bases short, with 12 bases between. CDR3 sequence: CASSLGWATGELFF. CDR3 sequence (DNA): TGTGCCAGCAGCCTCGGATGGGCCACCGGGGAGCTGTTTTTT.

This chain joins TRBV7-9 and TRBJ2-7, with D perhaps TRBD2 (5 bases). Trimming pared 1 base from V and 0 bases from J, leaving 16 bases between. The length of the CDR3 is 17 residues. CDR1 SEHNR and CDR2 FQNEAQ come from the germline V gene (reference sequence). Written as DNA, the CDR3 is TGTGCCAGCAGCTTAGTGCTGAGGGTCGAGGTCTCCTACGAGCAGTACTTC. It specifies CASSLVLRVEVSYEQYF.

V usage is TRBV4-3 and J usage is TRBJ1-2; D remains unclear. With 0 bases removed from V and 7 bases from J, the gap between germline ends came to 18 bases. Germline lookup yields CDR1 LGHNA and CDR2 YSLEER. This CDR3 spans 16 amino acids. The CDR3 sequence is CASSQDPAWPRGGYTF. In DNA, the CDR3 is TGCGCCAGCAGCCAAGACCCAGCCTGGCCACGGGGTGGCTACACCTTC.

This clone was counted once. In DNA form, the CDR3 reads TGTGCCAGCAGCCCACAGCTGGACTACGAGCAGTACGTC. Translation gives CASSPQLDYEQYV. This chain uses TRBV5-8 with TRBJ2-7; the D is unclear. CDR3 length: 13 amino acids. Trimming took off 4 bases at V and 3 bases at J, with 11 bases between the two ends. In germline, CDR1 is SGHTS, CDR2 YDEGEE.

The genes are TRBV6-5 and TRBJ2-5; no reliable D call. The germline V and J ends were trimmed by 4 bases and 5 bases, with 11 bases remaining between them. The CDR3 has 13 residues. CDR1 is MNHEY and CDR2 is SVGAGI in the germline V gene. The CDR3 DNA reads TGTGCCAGCAGTTCCGTAACCCAGGAGACCCAGTACTTC. This gives the protein CASSSVTQETQYF.

In regard to this clone: Other DNA variants within this sample encode the same CDR3. The J gene is TRBJ2-7, the V gene TRBV7-2; 9 bases line up with TRBD1. This CDR3 has 14 amino acids. Germline CDR1 is SGHTA and CDR2 is FQGNSA. The V and J ends lost 5 bases and 2 bases, in that order; junction bases with no gene match: 4. CDR3 loop: CASSLGQGAYEQYF. The DNA for the CDR3 is TGTGCCAGCAGCCTGGGACAGGGAGCCTACGAGCAGTACTTC.

This clone was counted many times. The chain has TRBV7-3 and TRBJ1-1, with D tentatively TRBD1 (6 bases). V dropped 0 bases and J dropped 1 base, with 6 bases sitting between them. Germline V lookup: CDR1 SGHTA, CDR2 FQGTGA. The CDR3 is 14 amino acids. CDR3 in DNA: TGTGCCAGCAGCTTAACAGGGGGGAACACTGAAGCTTTCTTT. It translates to CASSLTGGNTEAFF.

The rearrangement uses TRBV5-1 and TRBJ2-2, with D uncertain. The V and J ends lost 0 bases and 7 bases respectively, with 10 bases between them. From germline, CDR1 is SGHRS and CDR2 YFSETQ. CDR3 size: 14 residues. This CDR3 is CASSLVQQNGELFF. CDR3 coding DNA: TGCGCCAGCAGCTTGGTCCAACAGAACGGGGAGCTGTTTTTT.

The CDR3 protein is CASSHSDRGNTIYF. CDR3 nucleotides: TGTGCCAGCAGCCACTCGGACAGGGGAAACACCATATATTTT. The chain uses TRBV3-1 (or the pseudogene TRBV3-2) and TRBJ1-3, with 7 bases that match TRBD1. From germline, CDR1 is LGHDT and CDR2 YNNKEL (reference sequence). CDR3 size: 14 residues. V was clipped by 3 bases and J by 4 bases; unmatched bases: 3.

This chain connects TRBV15 to TRBJ2-7, with 10 positions matching TRBD2. This CDR3 is 16 amino acids long. V shed 3 bases and J 5 bases; nucleotides not matched to a gene: 10. Germline assignment: CDR1 LNHNV and CDR2 YYDKDF (reference sequence). In DNA form, the CDR3 reads TGTGCCACCAGCAGCTTACCGGGACTAGCGACGCACGAGCAGTACTTC. Translation gives CATSSLPGLATHEQYF.

V usage is TRBV11-2 and J usage is TRBJ1-2; perhaps TRBD1 as D (5 bases). The germline CDR1 and CDR2 sequences are SGHAT and FQNNGV. The CDR3 length is 15 residues. V dropped 0 bases and J dropped 4 bases, with 12 bases sitting between them. The CDR3 DNA reads TGTGCCAGCAGCTTAGATCCCAGCGGGACCTATGGCTACACCTTC. This encodes CASSLDPSGTYGYTF.

The CDR3: CSVKGAGSEQYV. The CDR3 DNA reads TGCAGCGTAAAGGGGGCCGGATCCGAGCAGTACGTC. The V and J genes are TRBV29-1 and TRBJ2-7; TRBD1 agrees at 7 bases. J was trimmed by 6 bases and V by 6 bases; bases with no gene match: 8. Germline values: CDR1 SQVTM, CDR2 ANQGSEA. The CDR3 spans 12 residues.

This chain joins TRBV7-2 and TRBJ2-5; 10 bases are shared with TRBD1. CDR1 is SGHTA and CDR2 is FQGNSA in the germline V gene. The J segment lost 5 bases and the V segment lost 0 bases, leaving 3 bases of the junction unmatched. The CDR3 is 15 residues long. The CDR3 here is CASSLADRGLETQYF. CDR3 coding DNA: TGTGCCAGCAGCTTAGCCGACAGGGGGCTTGAGACCCAGTACTTC.

The V gene is TRBV19, the J gene TRBJ2-1; no reliable D call. Trimming took off 7 bases at V and 8 bases at J, with 9 bases between the two ends. The CDR3 has 11 residues. Germline V lookup: CDR1 LNHDA, CDR2 SQIVND (reference sequence). Here the CDR3 DNA reads TGTGCCAGTACTCGACACGATGAGCAGTTCTTC. Protein product: CASTRHDEQFF.

This clone appeared a single time. This chain links TRBV30 with TRBJ2-5, with a weak D call TRBD2 (5 bases). CDR1 is GTSNPN and CDR2 is SVGIG in the germline V gene (reference sequence). Deletions cut 3 bases from V and 5 bases from J, with 10 bases between. The CDR3 runs to 12 residues. The chain's CDR3 is CAWRAGGETQYF. The CDR3 DNA follows: TGTGCCTGGAGGGCAGGCGGGGAGACCCAGTACTTC.